This T cell receptor beta chain was retrieved from a study of cytomegalovirus exposure and HLA in healthy donors. Study-level points and caveats: There were several of the most significant clusters that appeared linked to common viral pathogens in a later analysis.

The study ran its PCR with 60 Vbeta and 13 Jbeta primers. The repertoire was sequenced with immunoSEQ multiplex PCR; TCRdb's copy has only in-frame clones and lacks some. This table holds 150,000 to 200,000 clones, 60% to 85% found once. The sample holds a few counts of this clone. The antigen remains unidentified. Germline CDR1 SGDLS, CDR2 YYNGEE. V was pared by 2 bases and J by 1 base, with 1 base of the junction left unmatched. This CDR3 is 14 amino acids long. Material for sequencing was PBMCs. The source is a woman aged 35 to 49 in good health and CMV-seropositive. The genes are TRBV9 and TRBJ2-3, with 7 positions matching TRBD2. As DNA, the CDR3 is TGTGCCAGCAGCGTCACTAGCGGCACAGATACGCAGTATTTT. Protein sequence: CASSVTSGTDTQYF.